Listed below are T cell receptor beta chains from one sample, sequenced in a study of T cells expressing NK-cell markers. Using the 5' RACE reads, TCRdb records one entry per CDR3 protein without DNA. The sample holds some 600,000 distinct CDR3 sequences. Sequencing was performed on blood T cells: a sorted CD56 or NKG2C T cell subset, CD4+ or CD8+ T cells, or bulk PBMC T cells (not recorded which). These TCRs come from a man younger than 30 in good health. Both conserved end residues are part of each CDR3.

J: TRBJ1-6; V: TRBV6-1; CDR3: CASREISSYNSPLHF
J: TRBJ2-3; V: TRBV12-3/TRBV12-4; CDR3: CASSSSSRQEDTQYF
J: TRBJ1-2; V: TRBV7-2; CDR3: CASSLAPGASYGYTF
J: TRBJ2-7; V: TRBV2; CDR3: CASIAGQDGYEQYF
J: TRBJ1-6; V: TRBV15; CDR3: CATSGYRGMNSPLHF
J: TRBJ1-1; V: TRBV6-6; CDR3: CASSYAGTEAFF
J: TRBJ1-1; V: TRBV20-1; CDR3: CSARLTARIEAFF
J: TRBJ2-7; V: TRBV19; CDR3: CASSTVRDRGLLSYEQYF
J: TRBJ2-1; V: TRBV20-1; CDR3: CSLRLVNNEQFF
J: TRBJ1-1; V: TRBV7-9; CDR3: CASSQPISTVMNTEAFF
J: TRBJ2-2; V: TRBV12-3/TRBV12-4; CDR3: CASSHGGFGELFF
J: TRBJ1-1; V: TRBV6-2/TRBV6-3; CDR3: CASSYGRLNTEAFF
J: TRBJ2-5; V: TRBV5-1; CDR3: CASSPDYRGSETQYF
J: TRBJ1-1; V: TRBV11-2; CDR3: CASSTTVRNTEAFF
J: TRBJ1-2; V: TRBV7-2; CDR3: CASSQRGLDYGYTF
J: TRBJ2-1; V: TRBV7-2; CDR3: CASSQGLAEQFF
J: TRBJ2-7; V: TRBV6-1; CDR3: CASRDGTVEKDEQYF
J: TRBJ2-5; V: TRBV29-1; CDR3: CSARDRLQETQYF
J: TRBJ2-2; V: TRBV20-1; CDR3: CSAPDGTGELFF
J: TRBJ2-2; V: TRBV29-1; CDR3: CSVDSSGRAGGELFF
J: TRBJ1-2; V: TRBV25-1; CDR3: CASSEGVGTVYGYTF
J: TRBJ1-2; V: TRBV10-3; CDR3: CAISDRDRGPGGYTF
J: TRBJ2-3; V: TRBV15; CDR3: CATSRADTDTQYF
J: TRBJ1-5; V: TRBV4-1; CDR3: CASSQDGQPFNQPQHF
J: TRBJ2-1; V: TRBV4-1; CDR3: CASSQVFLGEQFF
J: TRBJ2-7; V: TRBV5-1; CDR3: CASSLEHASYEQYF
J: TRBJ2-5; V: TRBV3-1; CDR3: CASSQSGSLQETQYF
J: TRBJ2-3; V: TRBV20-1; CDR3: CSARDLTGMTSDTQYF
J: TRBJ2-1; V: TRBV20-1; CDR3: CSARTSGKYEQFF
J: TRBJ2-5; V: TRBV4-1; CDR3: CASSQSGTGIETQYF
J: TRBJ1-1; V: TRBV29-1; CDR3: CSVEWGTGNTEAFF
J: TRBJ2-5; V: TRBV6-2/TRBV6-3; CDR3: CASSYRDRLWETQYF
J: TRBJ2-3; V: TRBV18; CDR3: CASSRTGIFTDTQYF
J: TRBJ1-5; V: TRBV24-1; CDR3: CATSGTGNQPQHF
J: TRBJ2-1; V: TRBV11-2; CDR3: CASSSISMREGNNEQFF
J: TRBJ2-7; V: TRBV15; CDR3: CAISGGPHEQYF
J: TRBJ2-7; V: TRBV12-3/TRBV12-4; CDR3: CASSLTEISYEQYF
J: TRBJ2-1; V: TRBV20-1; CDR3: CRPGLAGHNEQFF
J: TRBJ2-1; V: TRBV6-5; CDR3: CASRPHGDNEQFF
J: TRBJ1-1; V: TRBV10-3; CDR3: CAISRDSGDEAFF
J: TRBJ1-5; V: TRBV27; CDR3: CASSLRGGQGSQPQHF
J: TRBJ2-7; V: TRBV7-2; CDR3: CASRPASDEQYF
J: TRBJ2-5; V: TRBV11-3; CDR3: CASSPPTQLETQYF
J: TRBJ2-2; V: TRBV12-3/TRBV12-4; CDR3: CASRYFRGPGELFF
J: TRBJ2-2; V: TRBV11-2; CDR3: CASSLVGLQAGWAGELFF
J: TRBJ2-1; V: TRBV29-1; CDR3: CSVEDPASRITYNEQFF
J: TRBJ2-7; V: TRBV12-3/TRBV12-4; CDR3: CASSDRGLLHEQYF
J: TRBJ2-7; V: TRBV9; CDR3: CASSVRQREGEQYF
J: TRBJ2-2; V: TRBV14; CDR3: CASSQARSGELFF
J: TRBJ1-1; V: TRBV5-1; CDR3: CASRQGASTTEAFF
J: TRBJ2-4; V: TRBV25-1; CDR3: CASSDHREAKNIQYF
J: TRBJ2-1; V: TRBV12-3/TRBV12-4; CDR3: CASRKLAGGPGGSEQFF
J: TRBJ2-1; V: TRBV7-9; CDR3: CASSLGLAGIAEQFF